The 13 T cell receptor beta chains listed next were all sequenced from one sample in a study of CD8 T cells in ankylosing spondylitis. Using its own MiXCR run on the 5' RACE reads, TCRdb lists one record per CDR3 protein. The repertoire includes around 140,000 distinct CDR3 sequences, 17% of them detected once, and roughly a third sits in the top ten. Study-wide points: A motif in TCR beta, a set of roughly 8 highly homologous variants, appeared characteristic of ankylosing spondylitis blood.

These receptors have no known antigen. The sample was blood, either unsorted or a sorted T cell fraction (not recorded which). The receptors were sampled from a male donor with ankylosing spondylitis.

V usage is TRBV21-1 and J usage is TRBJ1-3. TRBV21-1 is given as a pseudogene. CDR3 length equals 14 residues. The CDR3 loop is CASSTQLAGNTIYF. DNA of the CDR3: TGTGCCAGCAGCACCCAACTGGCTGGAAACACCATATATTTT.

This chain uses TRBV5-4 with TRBJ2-7; 9 bases fit TRBD2. Germline lookup yields CDR1 SGHNT and CDR2 YYREEE (reference sequence). V was pared by 6 bases and J by 2 bases, with 6 bases of the junction left unmatched. CDR3 length equals 14 residues. The CDR3 DNA follows: TGTGCCAGCACCTTAGCGGGAGAACCCTACGAGCAGTACTTC. Its protein is CASTLAGEPYEQYF.

The chain is built from TRBV27 and TRBJ2-5; D tentatively fits TRBD1 or TRBD2 (5 bases each). Germline V gene data show CDR1 as MNHEY and CDR2 as SMNVEV (reference sequence). CDR3 length: 13 amino acids. Trimming pared 4 bases from V and 9 bases from J, leaving 15 bases between. CDR3 in amino acids: CASSSSPVGAQYF. DNA for the CDR3: TGTGCCAGCAGTTCCTCACCGGTGGGGGCCCAGTACTTC.

This clonotype was recorded at least ten times. This chain joins TRBV5-1 and TRBJ2-1; the D gene is possibly TRBD1 (5 bases). The CDR3 extends over 16 amino acids. Germline-derived CDR1 and CDR2 are SGHRS and YFSETQ. V dropped 0 bases and J dropped 8 bases, with 18 bases sitting between them. CDR3 amino acids: CASSLVGTGVLYEQFF. CDR3 nucleotides: TGCGCCAGCAGCTTGGTGGGTACAGGAGTCTTGTATGAGCAGTTCTTC.

This clonotype was counted between two and nine times. This chain connects TRBV20-1 to TRBJ2-7, with 10 bases lining up with TRBD1. The CDR3 spans 15 residues. Germline loops: CDR1 DFQATT, CDR2 SNEGSKA (reference sequence). With 1 base clipped from V and 5 bases from J, the junction kept 8 bases outside the gene matches. The CDR3 region is CSARVPGQGIHEQYF. The CDR3 DNA reads TGCAGTGCTAGAGTCCCGGGACAGGGGATCCACGAGCAGTACTTC.

This chain uses TRBV4-1 with TRBJ2-7, with 7 bases lining up with TRBD2. CDR1 and CDR2 from the germline V gene are MGHRA and YSYEKL. V gave up 1 base and J gave up 7 bases; unmatched junction bases: 7. This CDR3 has 14 residues. CDR3 nucleotides: TGCGCCAGCAGCCAAGGTGGGCTGGGGGGGGAGCAGTACTTC. Its translation: CASSQGGLGGEQYF.

The CDR3 spells CASSLSWVAGASSYEQYF. DNA of the CDR3: TGTGCCAGCAGCTTATCTTGGGTAGCGGGAGCCTCCTCCTACGAGCAGTACTTC. This chain connects TRBV11-2 to TRBJ2-7; 9 bases line up with TRBD2. Per germline, CDR1 SGHAT and CDR2 FQNNGV. The junction had 11 bases not matched to a gene; V was cut back by 2 bases and J by 0 bases. The length of the CDR3 is 18 residues. Looking up the rest from reference TRBV11-2 and TRBJ2-7 gives the full variable domain: EAGVAQSPRYKIIEKRQSVAFWCNPISGHATLYWYQQILGQGPKLLIQFQNNGVVDDSQLPKDRFSAERLKGVDSTLKIQPAKLEDSAVYLCASSLSWVAGASSYEQYFGPGTRLTVT.

The rearrangement links TRBV7-9 to TRBJ2-7; D gene ambiguous. The CDR3 totals 14 residues. Trimming left V 0 bases short and J 2 bases short, with 8 bases between. Germline loops: CDR1 SEHNR, CDR2 FQNEAQ (reference sequence). The CDR3 DNA follows: TGTGCCAGCAGCTTAGCGGCGCTGACCTACGAGCAGTACTTC. Amino acids: CASSLAALTYEQYF.

This clonotype was counted a few times. The chain carries TRBV20-1 and TRBJ1-1; 7 bases are a match to TRBD1. The CDR3 loop spans 13 amino acids. Germline loops: CDR1 DFQATT, CDR2 SNEGSKA (reference sequence). J gave up 4 bases and V 0 bases, and 2 bases lay outside the gene matches. As DNA, the CDR3 is TGCAGTGCTAGAGAAGCAGGGGGCACTGAAGCTTTCTTT. Translating it yields CSAREAGGTEAFF.

This clonotype was counted only a few times. The chain carries TRBV12-3 or TRBV12-4 and TRBJ1-2; 7 bases map to TRBD1. After removal of 6 bases from V and 3 bases from J, the junction contained 4 bases not matched to a gene. The CDR3 totals 13 residues. The CDR3 protein is CASRAGTDYGYTF. In DNA, the CDR3 is TGTGCCAGCAGGGCCGGGACAGACTATGGCTACACCTTC.

J is TRBJ1-5 and V is TRBV5-6; a weak D match, TRBD1 (6 bases). V was clipped by 2 bases and J by 6 bases, with 12 bases between them. The germline V gene has CDR1 SGHDT and CDR2 YYEEEE. The CDR3 consists of 14 residues. CDR3 DNA: TGTGCCAGCAGCTTTACAGGGTTATTTCAGCCCCAGCATTTT. The encoded protein is CASSFTGLFQPQHF.

CDR3 nucleotides: TGCGCCAGCAGCCAAGAGGGTGGGGCCTACGAGCAGTACTTC. Its translation: CASSQEGGAYEQYF. The chain joins TRBV4-1 to TRBJ2-7; D is unclear. The germline V and J ends were trimmed by 0 bases and 2 bases, with 8 bases remaining between them. The CDR3 sequence is 14 residues long. The germline gives CDR1 MGHRA, CDR2 YSYEKL.

The sample holds a few counts of this clonotype. This chain links TRBV7-6 with TRBJ2-7, with 9 bases fitting TRBD1. The V segment lost 5 bases and the J segment 3 bases; nucleotides outside the gene matches: 11. CDR3 size: 16 residues. CDR1 and CDR2 (germline): SGHVS, FNYEAQ. In nucleotides, the CDR3 is TGTGCCAGCAGCCTAAAAGGGACAGGGCCCTTCTACGAGCAGTACTTC. Translating it yields CASSLKGTGPFYEQYF.